This T cell receptor (beta chain) comes out of a study of blood T cell repertoires in COVID-19. Study background: The cDNA or gDNA used as material had been derived from T cells, B-cell-depleted T cells, or PBMCs.

TCRdb's copy holds only in-frame clones and misses some; the assay was immunoSEQ multiplex PCR. Of more than 300,000 clones listed, 80% to 90% are singletons. The V gene end was trimmed by 3 bases and the J gene end by 4 bases; junction bases not matched to a gene: 8. Germline lookup yields CDR1 SGHNT and CDR2 YENEEA. This CDR3 has 15 residues. The TCR was taken from a woman between 50 and 59 years old with COVID-19, enrolled during active disease. Sequencing was performed on peripheral blood. The J gene is TRBJ1-2, the V gene TRBV11-3, with TRBD1 identical over 7 bases. The CDR3: CASSFGRTGPYGYTF. The CDR3 DNA is TGTGCCAGCAGCTTCGGTAGGACAGGACCCTATGGCTACACCTTC.